This note documents a single T cell receptor (beta chain) sequence. The antigen remains unidentified. These data originate in a study of CD8 T cells in ankylosing spondylitis. Findings and limits, study-wide: One TCR beta motif, made up of roughly 8 highly homologous variants, appeared characteristic of ankylosing spondylitis blood. Enrichment of disease-linked clones was reportedly significant in matched ankylosing spondylitis synovial fluid.

This CDR3 spans 15 amino acids. Germline CDR1 and CDR2: MGHRA and YSYEKL. Trimming cost V 1 base and J 7 bases; bases outside gene matches: 8. Scientists made TCR beta libraries using quantitative 5'-RACE with molecular barcodes. Using its own MiXCR run on the 5' RACE reads, TCRdb lists one record per CDR3 protein. In the table there are about 150,000 distinct CDR3 sequences, roughly 30% of which are singletons. Material for sequencing was synovial fluid, either unsorted or a sorted T cell fraction (not recorded which). This sequence was found in a male donor with ankylosing spondylitis. The chain links TRBV4-1 to TRBJ1-2; 8 bases are shared with TRBD1. CDR3 loop: CASSQAGQGRVGYTF. The CDR3 DNA reads as TGCGCCAGCAGCCAAGCTGGACAGGGTCGAGTTGGCTACACCTTC.